This T cell receptor (beta chain) comes out of a study of cytomegalovirus exposure and HLA in healthy donors. Overall study: Early on, a data release was issued that held tens of millions of unique TCRs from HLA-typed donors. General observations from the study: In a later analysis, V- and J-gene trimming of beta chains associated with a DCLRE1C missense variant, replicated independently. Segments of the TCR beta V type were, in most cases, productive about 90% or about 30% of the time in an earlier analysis. With further analysis later on, most CMV-associated TCR beta chains appeared HLA-restricted.

The primer mix had 60 Vbeta and 13 Jbeta primers. Here immunoSEQ multiplex PCR was the method, and the copy in TCRdb shows in-frame clones only, minus some. The sample consists of about 180,000 clones, 75% to 85% of them appearing once. Points on this clone: Its antigen is currently unknown.

V lost 6 bases to trimming and J lost 5 bases; unmatched junction nucleotides: 7. The CDR3 runs 14 residues. Germline V CDR1 and CDR2: SNHLY, FYNNEI. The sample taken for sequencing was PBMCs. The TCR sequence derives from a woman aged 25-40 years in good health and CMV-seronegative. The chain has TRBV2 and TRBJ1-1; TRBD1 aligns across 9 bases. The CDR3 is CASSPTGGRTEAFF. In DNA, the CDR3 is TGTGCCAGCAGCCCGACAGGGGGTAGGACTGAAGCTTTCTTT.